The 25 T cell receptor beta chains reported below all come from one sample, sequenced in a study of OX40 agonist ivuxolimab in advanced cancers. TCRdb's copy holds only in-frame clones and misses some; the assay was immunoSEQ multiplex PCR. Of approximately 76,000 clones in the sample, approximately 83% were seen once. Here the sequenced sample was CD4+ or CD8+ T cells sorted from blood, taken in a trial of the OX40 agonist ivuxolimab. The receptors here all came from an adult with an advanced solid tumor such as melanoma, head and neck, liver or kidney cancer.

The gene calls are TRBV10-3 and TRBJ2-1; no clear D. CDR3 length equals 11 residues. V lost 11 bases, J lost 6 bases, and 11 bases lay in between. Germline assignment: CDR1 ENHRY and CDR2 SYGVKD. CDR3: CAPPGVNEQFF. The CDR3 coding sequence is TGTGCCCCCCCAGGCGTCAATGAGCAGTTCTTC.

V and J are TRBV29-1 and TRBJ1-1; D is perhaps TRBD1 (5 bases). Trimming cost V 5 bases and J 5 bases, with 15 bases left between them. Germline V gives CDR1 SQVTM, CDR2 ANQGSEA. This CDR3 is 13 amino acids long. CDR3 DNA: TGCAGCGTTAAGCCGGGGGGATTAACTGAAGCTTTCTTT. It is translated as CSVKPGGLTEAFF.

The chain has TRBV6-1 and TRBJ2-5, with 8 positions matching TRBD1. The J call may be wrong; the DNA end is better matched by TRBJ2-7. The CDR3 has 15 residues. The germline gives CDR1 MNHNS, CDR2 SASEGT. The CDR3 DNA is TGTGCCAGCAGTGAACTGAGGACAGGGACCTACGAGCAGTACTTC. This gives the protein CASSELRTGTYEQYF.

The V call is TRBV10-3, the J call TRBJ1-6; the match to TRBD1 covers 8 bases. Germline CDR1 reads ENHRY; CDR2 reads SYGVKD. With V trimmed by 9 bases and J by 7 bases, 2 bases remained unmatched. This CDR3 is 12 amino acids long. The chain's CDR3 is CAMGTGNSPLHF. CDR3 DNA sequence: TGTGCCATGGGGACAGGAAATTCACCCCTCCACTTT.

The chain joins TRBV9 to TRBJ1-3; no clear D. The CDR3 is 16 residues long. The ends were cut back, 0 bases at V and 0 bases at J, with 10 bases in the middle. Germline-derived CDR1 and CDR2 are SGDLS and YYNGEE. CDR3 residues: CASSVDRMRSGNTIYF. The DNA for the CDR3 is TGTGCCAGCAGCGTAGATAGGATGCGCTCTGGAAACACCATATATTTT.

V usage is TRBV7-6 and J usage is TRBJ2-7; the D gene is possibly TRBD2 (5 bases). Trimming took off 4 bases at V and 6 bases at J, with 13 bases between the two ends. CDR3 length: 13 residues. Germline lookup yields CDR1 SGHVS and CDR2 FNYEAQ. Here the CDR3 reads CASSSSSRSEQYF. CDR3 bases: TGTGCCAGCAGCTCTAGCAGCAGGTCCGAGCAGTACTTC.

In its sample, this clone was seen a few times. This chain links TRBV21-1 with TRBJ1-5; the table calls TRBD1, which could not be checked here. TRBV21-1 is described as a pseudogene. The CDR3 has 17 residues. The CDR3 here is CASRYTGDREVYQPQHF. DNA of the CDR3: TGTGCCAGCAGATATACGGGGGACAGGGAGGTTTATCAGCCCCAGCATTTT.

This chain connects TRBV21-1 to TRBJ1-4. TRBV21-1 is a documented pseudogene. The CDR3 is 17 amino acids. The CDR3 DNA is TGTGCCAGCAGTATTACATTATACAAGGTGCATAATGAAAAACTGTTTTTT. It specifies CASSITLYKVHNEKLFF.

The chain carries TRBV15 and TRBJ2-7, with 11 positions matching TRBD1. The CDR3 contains 16 residues. J gave up 7 bases and V 0 bases, and 8 bases lay outside the gene matches. Germline V gene sequence: CDR1 LNHNV, CDR2 YYDKDF (reference sequence). The CDR3: CATSRDQGQGAREQYF. The CDR3 nucleotides read TGTGCCACCAGCAGAGATCAAGGACAGGGGGCACGGGAGCAGTACTTC. The full variable domain, with the rest looked up from reference TRBV15 and TRBJ2-7, is DAMVIQNPRYQVTQFGKPVTLSCSQTLNHNVMYWYQQKSSQAPKLLFHYYDKDFNNEADTPDNFQSRRPNTSFCFLDIRSPGLGDTAMYLCATSRDQGQGAREQYFGPGTRLTVT.

This sequence joins TRBV5-1 and TRBJ1-4; TRBD1 agrees at 10 bases. This CDR3 contains 15 residues. The V and J ends lost 0 bases and 8 bases, in that order; junction bases with no gene match: 4. Looked up from germline, CDR1 is SGHRS and CDR2 is YFSETQ. Here the CDR3 DNA reads TGCGCCAGCAGCTTGGCGGGGACAGGGGCAGAAAAACTGTTTTTT. Its translation: CASSLAGTGAEKLFF.

The genes are TRBV6-6 and TRBJ2-3; D possibly uses TRBD1 or TRBD2 (5 bases each). Trimming took 6 bases from V and 4 from J, leaving 17 bases between them. This CDR3 has 15 residues. CDR1 is MNHNY, CDR2 SVGAGI, per germline (reference sequence). The CDR3 nucleotides read TGTGCCAGCAGGGGGTCTGCGTTGGGGGCAGATACGCAGTATTTT. Translation gives CASRGSALGADTQYF.

The DNA for the CDR3 is TGTGCCAGCATCCCAAGGGGAATCGGTAACACTGAAGCTTTCTTT. This gives the protein CASIPRGIGNTEAFF. The V call is TRBV27, the J call TRBJ1-1; D perhaps matches TRBD1 (5 bases). The germline V gene has CDR1 MNHEY and CDR2 SMNVEV (reference sequence). With 7 bases removed from V and 2 bases from J, the gap between germline ends came to 17 bases. The CDR3 runs 15 residues.

V and J are TRBV5-4 and TRBJ2-3; D ambiguous. Germline values: CDR1 SGHNT, CDR2 YYREEE (reference sequence). The CDR3 loop spans 14 amino acids. V was shortened by 2 bases and J by 1 base, with 8 bases between the two germline ends. CDR3 coding DNA: TGTGCCAGCAGCTTTGGCTCAGGCACAGATACGCAGTATTTT. Translating it yields CASSFGSGTDTQYF. Looking up the rest from reference TRBV5-4 and TRBJ2-3 gives the full variable domain: ETGVTQSPTHLIKTRGQQVTLRCSSQSGHNTVSWYQQALGQGPQFIFQYYREEENGRGNFPPRFSGLQFPNYSSELNVNALELDDSALYLCASSFGSGTDTQYFGPGTRLTVL.

The chain employs TRBV5-1 and TRBJ1-2, with a weak D call TRBD1 (5 bases). The CDR3 has 14 amino acids. V was shortened by 1 base and J by 6 bases, with 13 bases between the two germline ends. The V gene's germline CDR1 is SGHRS and CDR2 YFSETQ. The CDR3 spells CASSLKEGIHGYTF. CDR3 nucleotide sequence: TGCGCCAGCAGCTTGAAGGAGGGGATCCATGGCTACACCTTC.

The chain links TRBV7-2 to TRBJ2-7; TRBD1 matches at 8 bases. The CDR3 contains 16 residues. The ends lost 2 bases at V and 3 bases at J; junction bases unmatched: 9. Germline V gives CDR1 SGHTA, CDR2 FQGNSA. The DNA of the CDR3 is TGTGCCAGCAGCTTACAGCGGGCAGGGGGCGGCTACGAGCAGTACTTC. Amino acid sequence: CASSLQRAGGGYEQYF.

This chain joins TRBV2 and TRBJ2-2; D is ambiguous. V shed 5 bases and J shed 5 bases, with 9 bases lying between them. From germline, CDR1 is SNHLY and CDR2 FYNNEI. This CDR3 has 13 amino acids. The CDR3 DNA follows: TGTGCCAGCAGTCCCCGGGCAACCGGGGAGCTGTTTTTT. Translated: CASSPRATGELFF.

The chain couples TRBV19 to TRBJ2-3, with a possible D match to TRBD2 (5 bases). The CDR3 has 13 amino acids. With 1 base removed from V and 3 bases from J, the gap between germline ends came to 5 bases. Germline CDR1 LNHDA, CDR2 SQIVND (reference sequence). The CDR3 spells CASSIGLTDTQYF. Written as DNA, the CDR3 is TGTGCCAGTAGTATAGGACTAACAGATACGCAGTATTTT.

This rearrangement joins TRBV6-1 to TRBJ1-1; D not resolved. CDR3 length: 13 residues. In germline, CDR1 is MNHNS, CDR2 SASEGT. Between the trimmed V and J ends, which lost 2 bases and 1 base, there was a span of 5 bases. The CDR3 DNA reads TGTGCCAGCAGTGAAACAGAGAACACTGAAGCTTTCTTT. Amino acid sequence: CASSETENTEAFF.

The gene calls are TRBV29-1 and TRBJ1-3, with D unclear. The J call is doubtful: the DNA matches TRBJ2-2 better. The length of the CDR3 is 12 residues. CDR1 SQVTM and CDR2 ANQGSEA come from the germline V gene. The CDR3 region is CSATVNTGELFF. The CDR3 bases are TGCAGCGCCACTGTCAACACCGGGGAGCTGTTTTTT.

V and J are TRBV14 and TRBJ2-7, with a possible D match to TRBD2 (6 bases). The CDR3 has 16 amino acids. The V end lost 4 bases, the J end lost 3 bases, and 19 bases lay between the germline ends. In germline, CDR1 is SGHDN, CDR2 FVKESK. CDR3 sequence: CASSRALGLPHYEQYF. The CDR3 DNA reads TGTGCCAGCAGCCGCGCCTTGGGACTGCCCCACTACGAGCAGTACTTC.

The chain uses TRBV11-2 and TRBJ2-7; TRBD1 matches 7 bases. Germline V CDR1 and CDR2: SGHAT, FQNNGV. The CDR3 totals 11 residues. V shed 5 bases and J 6 bases; nucleotides not matched to a gene: 1. CDR3 region: CASSTGVEQYF. The DNA of the CDR3 is TGTGCCAGCAGCACAGGGGTCGAGCAGTACTTC.

The chain combines TRBV12-5 with TRBJ2-7; D possibly corresponds to TRBD1 (5 bases). V dropped 6 bases and J dropped 3 bases, with 12 bases sitting between them. CDR3 length equals 13 residues. Germline lookup yields CDR1 LGHNT and CDR2 FRNRAP. CDR3 sequence (DNA): TGTGCTAGTGGGCTGGACAATTACTACGAGCAGTACTTC. Encoded protein: CASGLDNYYEQYF.

In this sample, this clone turned up once. The chain has TRBV5-4 and TRBJ1-1; D might be TRBD1 (6 bases). Trimming removed 3 bases at V and 8 bases at J, with 20 bases between. Germline CDR1 and CDR2: SGHNT and YYREEE (reference sequence). The CDR3 has 15 residues. The CDR3 DNA reads TGTGCCAGCAGCTCCGGGACACGGGCTTCTACGGAAGCTTTCTTT. It yields the protein CASSSGTRASTEAFF.

This chain's CDR3 is CASSYDRDNEQFF. The DNA for the CDR3 is TGTGCCAGCAGCTACGACAGGGACAATGAGCAGTTCTTC. The chain is built from TRBV7-3 and TRBJ2-1, with 7 bases fitting TRBD1. This CDR3 is 13 amino acids long. Per the germline V gene, CDR1 is SGHTA and CDR2 is FQGTGA. Germline trimming cut 4 bases from V and 5 bases from J; bases unmatched to any gene: 2.

The chain employs TRBV10-3 and TRBJ1-3, with D perhaps TRBD1 (5 bases). This CDR3 comprises 18 residues. Germline CDR1 and CDR2: ENHRY and SYGVKD. V was trimmed by 4 bases and J by 0 bases, leaving 19 bases between them. The CDR3 protein is CAISGNWDVRDSGNTIYF. The CDR3 DNA follows: TGTGCCATCAGTGGGAATTGGGACGTACGGGACTCTGGAAACACCATATATTTT.